These T cell receptor beta chains were read from a single sample in a study of blood T cell repertoires in COVID-19. Clones were sequenced by immunoSEQ multiplex PCR, and TCRdb holds only the in-frame ones, with some missing. The data contain 350,000 to 400,000 clones, about 88% of them singletons. What was sequenced was PBMCs or T cells enriched from blood (not recorded which). Receptor source: a young woman who had recovered from COVID-19. Each CDR3 is given with its conserved first and last residue. D genes are given only for firm matches. Expanded clones get a size class; other rows say once, few or many, or leave the size out.

d_call,j_call,clone_size,v_call,cdr3_aa,cdr3_nt
TRBD1,TRBJ1-2,.,TRBV13,CASSLGGDRVGDGYTF,TGTGCCAGCAGCTTAGGAGGGGACAGGGTAGGAGATGGCTACACCTTC
.,TRBJ1-2,.,TRBV2,CASSEGTLIGNGYTF,TGTGCCAGCAGTGAAGGGACACTCATCGGTAATGGCTACACCTTC
TRBD1,TRBJ1-2,.,TRBV3-1/TRBV3-2,CASSLGNRGYGYTF,TGTGCCAGCAGCCTGGGAAACAGGGGGTATGGCTACACCTTC
TRBD1,TRBJ1-1,.,TRBV6-5,CASKDRGVSEAFF,TGTGCCAGCAAGGACAGGGGGGTCTCTGAAGCTTTCTTT
.,TRBJ1-2,.,TRBV10-3,CAISARGAGYTF,TGTGCCATCAGTGCTCGGGGAGCTGGCTACACCTTC
TRBD2,TRBJ2-2,.,TRBV7-8,CASSPTSGGAGTGELFF,TGTGCCAGCAGCCCCACTAGCGGGGGGGCCGGGACCGGGGAGCTGTTTTTT
TRBD2,TRBJ2-2,.,TRBV4-2,CASSQVEAGRVGELFF,TGTGCCAGCAGCCAAGTCGAGGCAGGGAGGGTCGGGGAGCTGTTTTTT
TRBD1,TRBJ2-7,.,TRBV7-9,CASSLVGQGLNEQYF,TGTGCCAGCAGCTTAGTCGGACAGGGATTAAACGAGCAGTACTTC
.,TRBJ1-6,.,TRBV4-1,CASSQGVRINSPLHF,TGCGCCAGCAGCCAAGGGGTGAGGATTAATTCACCCCTCCACTTT
TRBD1,TRBJ1-2,.,TRBV19,CASSPRGTGYGYTF,TGTGCCAGTAGCCCCAGGGGGACAGGCTATGGCTACACCTTC
.,TRBJ2-1,.,TRBV29-1,CSARRRDYNEQFF,TGCAGCGCCCGGCGCCGGGACTACAATGAGCAGTTCTTC
.,TRBJ2-5,.,TRBV30,CAWSVAGVETQYF,TGTGCCTGGAGTGTGGCCGGGGTCGAGACCCAGTACTTC
TRBD1,TRBJ2-2,.,TRBV4-3,CASSQDPAGGIGELFF,TGCGCCAGCAGCCAAGATCCGGCAGGGGGCATCGGGGAGCTGTTTTTT
.,TRBJ1-5,few,TRBV19,CASSIDRGDQPQHF,TGTGCCAGTAGTATAGATCGGGGGGATCAGCCCCAGCATTTT
.,TRBJ2-5,.,TRBV2,CASSVPWGAEDEETQYF,TGTGCCAGCAGTGTGCCCTGGGGAGCGGAGGACGAAGAGACCCAGTACTTC
TRBD1,TRBJ2-3,.,TRBV5-1,CASSLEGQGWADTQYF,TGCGCCAGCAGCTTGGAAGGACAGGGTTGGGCAGATACGCAGTATTTT
.,TRBJ2-3,once,TRBV7-3,CASSLNPGGVTDTQYF,TGTGCCAGCAGCTTAAACCCGGGGGGCGTCACAGATACGCAGTATTTT
TRBD2,TRBJ2-3,.,TRBV9,CASSVGLAGPTDTQYF,TGTGCCAGCAGCGTAGGACTAGCGGGCCCCACAGATACGCAGTATTTT
.,TRBJ1-4,.,TRBV5-1,CASSAGDKEKLFF,TGCGCCAGCAGCGCAGGGGATAAGGAAAAACTGTTTTTT
.,TRBJ1-1,.,TRBV27,CASSFGGADTEAFF,TGTGCCAGCAGTTTTGGGGGCGCGGACACTGAAGCTTTCTTT
.,TRBJ1-5,.,TRBV24-1,CATSEGVQPQHF,TGTGCCACCAGTGAAGGGGTCCAGCCCCAGCATTTT
.,TRBJ1-1,.,TRBV19,CASSTLQEAFF,TGTGCCAGTAGTACCTTACAAGAAGCTTTCTTT
.,TRBJ2-3,.,TRBV4-1,CASTRLPGVLADTQYF,TGCGCCAGCACCCGCCTTCCGGGGGTGTTGGCAGATACGCAGTATTTT
TRBD2,TRBJ2-3,.,TRBV27,CASSLGLAGTQYF,TGTGCCAGCAGTTTGGGACTAGCGGGTACGCAGTATTTT
TRBD1,TRBJ1-2,.,TRBV6-6,CASSRPGPGNRGRTGYTF,TGTGCCAGCAGTCGACCGGGCCCCGGGAACAGGGGTCGTACTGGCTACACCTTC
TRBD1,TRBJ1-1,.,TRBV7-2,CASSPGGDRGRREAFF,TGTGCCAGCAGCCCAGGAGGGGACAGGGGGCGACGTGAAGCTTTCTTT
TRBD1,TRBJ1-2,once,TRBV6-5,CASSFTGDAYGYTF,TGTGCCAGCAGTTTTACAGGGGACGCCTATGGCTACACCTTC
TRBD2,TRBJ2-2,.,TRBV3-1/TRBV3-2,CASSQMYGLATGTGELFF,TGTGCCAGCAGCCAAATGTATGGACTAGCGACTGGCACCGGGGAGCTGTTTTTT
.,TRBJ2-3,.,TRBV19,CASSAWRGSSTDTQYF,TGTGCCAGTAGTGCTTGGAGGGGATCTAGCACAGATACGCAGTATTTT
.,TRBJ2-2,.,TRBV3-1/TRBV3-2,CASSHTDRPGELFF,TGTGCCAGCAGCCATACCGACAGACCCGGGGAGCTGTTTTTT
TRBD1,TRBJ1-6,.,TRBV11-2,CASSLEGTGKSPLHF,TGTGCCAGCAGCTTAGAAGGGACAGGGAAGTCACCCCTCCACTTT
TRBD2,TRBJ2-5,.,TRBV4-1,CASSQDTSGETQYF,TGCGCCAGCAGCCAAGATACTAGCGGGGAGACCCAGTACTTC
.,TRBJ2-7,.,TRBV25-1,CASAEVGSYEQYF,TGTGCCAGCGCGGAGGTCGGCTCCTACGAGCAGTACTTC
.,TRBJ2-5,.,TRBV20-1,CSARDRVDQYF,TGCAGTGCTAGAGATCGGGTTGACCAGTACTTC
.,TRBJ1-1,.,TRBV9,CASSALRVNTEAFF,TGTGCCAGCAGCGCCCTCAGGGTTAACACTGAAGCTTTCTTT
TRBD2,TRBJ2-3,.,TRBV29-1,CSVGRPSGSTDTQYF,TGCAGCGTTGGAAGGCCTAGCGGGAGCACAGATACGCAGTATTTT
.,TRBJ2-7,.,TRBV6-2/TRBV6-3,CASSLSRIPYEQYF,TGTGCCAGCAGCCTTTCGAGGATTCCCTACGAGCAGTACTTC
.,TRBJ1-1,few,TRBV4-3,CASSQVLDSQEVGTEAFF,TGCGCCAGCAGCCAAGTTCTGGACAGTCAGGAGGTTGGCACTGAAGCTTTCTTT
TRBD1,TRBJ1-3,.,TRBV6-2/TRBV6-3,CASSLRDRGFGNTIYF,TGTGCCAGCAGTCTCCGGGACAGGGGTTTTGGAAACACCATATATTTT
TRBD1,TRBJ2-7,.,TRBV7-2,CASSLGDRVEQYF,TGTGCCAGCAGCTTAGGGGACAGGGTGGAGCAGTACTTC
.,TRBJ1-6,.,TRBV12-3/TRBV12-4,CASSFPPPSPLHF,TGTGCCAGCAGTTTCCCCCCTCCTTCACCCCTCCACTTT
TRBD1,TRBJ2-3,.,TRBV3-1/TRBV3-2,CASSRTQGAADTQYF,TGTGCCAGCAGCCGGACACAGGGGGCCGCAGATACGCAGTATTTT
.,TRBJ2-3,once,TRBV5-1,CASSPDYGSDTQYF,TGCGCCAGCAGCCCGGACTACGGGTCAGATACGCAGTATTTT
TRBD1,TRBJ1-1,.,TRBV4-1,CASSIPGQGMNTEAFF,TGCGCCAGCAGCATCCCGGGACAGGGCATGAACACTGAAGCTTTCTTT